This TCR beta chain emerged from a study of T cell responses to AZD1222 COVID-19 vaccine (dated by TCRdb to 2020 to 2022). A note on the overall study: Because spike-specific TCR depth and breadth did not differ between the two schedules, AZD1222 recipients who got a second dose at roughly 4 weeks were pooled with those who got a second dose at roughly 12 weeks. A total of 230 or so trial participants underwent TCR sequencing, of whom 200 to 220 received two doses of AZD1222 and approximately 25 received two doses of the MenACWY control vaccine. Trial participants were enrolled into age subgroups of 18-55, 56-69 and 70-plus years, which contained 148, 28 and 57 TCR-sequenced participants, respectively. The full study reports these points: Reportedly, almost half of the unique spike-specific TCRs recognized epitopes lying outside the regions that are mutated in the B.1.351 and B.1.1.7 variants. Conclusions about previously exposed vaccinees were limited because only six AZD1222 recipients were SARS-CoV-2 seropositive at baseline. The 56-69-year group was small, and its depth increase did not reach significance, likely because of low power. The vaccine-associated CD4 TCRs covered the entire spike protein, and the dominant responses fell in regions 160-218 and 743-854. Because no samples from the day 14 peak response were available, repertoires could be characterized only after the peak T cell response. Most participants were white British and females outnumbered males, and the authors suggested that clonal diversity may have been underestimated. After two AZD1222 doses, both the breadth and the depth of spike-specific TCRs were significantly higher than at day 0 and than in MenACWY recipients.

Comment on this clone: Its recognized antigen is unknown. No much larger clonotype is one base removed from it; base qualities were not supplied.

The CDR3 regions of human TCRbeta chains were subjected to immunosequencing. Concerning the study's data processing: TCRs in the repertoires were compared against a reference library of SARS-CoV-2-specific TCRs that had been generated with the MIRA antigen-specificity platform. Breadth was defined as the fraction of unique TCRs that were SARS-CoV-2-associated. Depth was defined as the fraction of total T cells that were SARS-CoV-2-associated. Using the MIRA data, each spike-specific TCR was mapped to the spike region that the TCR reacts to and placed in a CD4 or CD8 class. Log10-transformed breadth and depth values were compared by one-way ANOVA with Sidak's multiple comparisons tests. Held by TCRdb, this immuneACCESS table contains in-frame sequences only and omits some clones. Under half of the omission traces to an unresolved V gene where checked; the cause of the rest is unknown. V and J calls plus clone size are reproduced from that table; the DNA served to infer D and trimming. The sample has some 150,000 clones on record, around 89% of them singletons. Around 2.3% of the sample goes to the ten largest clones.

Sample time point, as interpreted from the label and publication: baseline before first vaccination. Vaccinee samples were obtained from the UK trials COV001 and COV002, which included a single-blind randomized controlled phase 2/3 trial of AZD1222 (ChAdOx1 nCoV-19) in healthy adults. For TCRbeta chain sequencing, PBMC samples were collected from trial participants at day 0 and at day 28 after the second dose. Material: peripheral blood, obtained on day 0 of AZD1222 vaccination. The origin of this receptor is an adult in good health.

In nucleotide form, the sequence is TGTGCCAGCAGCCTATATCAGGGGCGCGGCACTGAAGCTTTCTTT. It is translated as CASSLYQGRGTEAFF. The sequence joins TRBV27 to TRBJ1-1; a tentative D match to TRBD1 spans 6 bases. The CDR3 contains 15 residues, cysteine and phenylalanine counted. Just CDR3 DNA is preserved here, 45 bases in frame from base 1. In the germline V gene (reference sequence), CDR1 corresponds to MNHEY and CDR2 to SMNVEV. V loses 6 bases of germline sequence and J loses 4 bases, and the interval between the two ends is 18 bases.